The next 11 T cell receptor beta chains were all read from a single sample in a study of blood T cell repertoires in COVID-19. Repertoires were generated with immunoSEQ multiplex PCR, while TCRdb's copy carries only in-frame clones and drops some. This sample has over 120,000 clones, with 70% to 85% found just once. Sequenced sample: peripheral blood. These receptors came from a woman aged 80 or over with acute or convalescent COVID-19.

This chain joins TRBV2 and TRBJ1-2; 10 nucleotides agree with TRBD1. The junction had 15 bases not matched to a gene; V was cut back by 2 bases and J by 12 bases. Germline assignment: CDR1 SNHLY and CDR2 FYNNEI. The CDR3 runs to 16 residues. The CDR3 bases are TGTGCCAGCAGTGAAATGGAAGCGGACAGGGGGAACGAGAACACCTTC. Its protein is CASSEMEADRGNENTF.

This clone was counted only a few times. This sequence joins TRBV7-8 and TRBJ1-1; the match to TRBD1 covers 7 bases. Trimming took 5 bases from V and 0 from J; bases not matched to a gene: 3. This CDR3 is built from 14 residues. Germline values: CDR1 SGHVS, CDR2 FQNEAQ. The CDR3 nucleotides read TGTGCCAGCAGCGGGGGACAGCTGAACACTGAAGCTTTCTTT. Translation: CASSGGQLNTEAFF.

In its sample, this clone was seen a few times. The CDR3 nucleotides read TGCGCCAGCAGCCATGACCGACGCTCTAGACCTCCTGAAGCTTTCTTT. As protein: CASSHDRRSRPPEAFF. The V gene is TRBV4-1, the J gene TRBJ1-1; D call uncertain. Trimming stripped 3 bases from V and 6 bases from J, with 20 bases between. CDR1 and CDR2 from the germline V gene are MGHRA and YSYEKL. The CDR3 length is 16 residues.

CDR3 in DNA: TGTGCCAGTAGTAGATGGGGACAAGGGTTGAATCAGCCCCAGCATTTT. Encoded protein: CASSRWGQGLNQPQHF. The chain joins TRBV19 to TRBJ1-5; D may be TRBD1 (6 bases). This CDR3 is built from 16 residues. Germline values: CDR1 LNHDA, CDR2 SQIVND (reference sequence). V was trimmed by 4 bases and J by 4 bases, leaving 17 bases between them.

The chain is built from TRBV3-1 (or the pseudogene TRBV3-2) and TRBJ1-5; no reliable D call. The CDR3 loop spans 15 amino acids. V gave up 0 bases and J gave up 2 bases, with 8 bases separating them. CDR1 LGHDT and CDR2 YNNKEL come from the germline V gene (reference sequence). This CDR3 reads CASSQDGVGNQPQHF. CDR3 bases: TGTGCCAGCAGCCAAGACGGGGTAGGCAATCAGCCCCAGCATTTT.

The CDR3, as DNA: TGTGCCAGCAGCTTAATCCGGGACAGTATCTATGGCTACACCTTC. Its protein is CASSLIRDSIYGYTF. The chain couples TRBV7-2 to TRBJ1-2; 7 bases match TRBD1. V shed 2 bases, J shed 4 bases, and the junction held 7 bases outside the gene matches. In germline, CDR1 is SGHTA, CDR2 FQGNSA. This CDR3 comprises 15 residues.

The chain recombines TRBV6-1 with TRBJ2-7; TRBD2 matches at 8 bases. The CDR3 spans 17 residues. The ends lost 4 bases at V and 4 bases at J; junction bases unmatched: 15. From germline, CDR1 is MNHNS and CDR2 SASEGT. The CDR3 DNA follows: TGTGCCAGCAGTGCCCCAATAGGGCGGGGGGAGTCTTACGAGCAGTACTTC. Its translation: CASSAPIGRGESYEQYF.

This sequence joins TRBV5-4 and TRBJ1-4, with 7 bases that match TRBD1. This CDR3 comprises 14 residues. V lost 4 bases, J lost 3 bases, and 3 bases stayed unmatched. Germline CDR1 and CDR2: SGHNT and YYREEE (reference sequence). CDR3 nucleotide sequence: TGTGCCAGCAGCCCCACAGGGGCTAATGAAAAACTGTTTTTT. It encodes CASSPTGANEKLFF. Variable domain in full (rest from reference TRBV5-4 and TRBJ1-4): ETGVTQSPTHLIKTRGQQVTLRCSSQSGHNTVSWYQQALGQGPQFIFQYYREEENGRGNFPPRFSGLQFPNYSSELNVNALELDDSALYLCASSPTGANEKLFFGSGTQLSVL.

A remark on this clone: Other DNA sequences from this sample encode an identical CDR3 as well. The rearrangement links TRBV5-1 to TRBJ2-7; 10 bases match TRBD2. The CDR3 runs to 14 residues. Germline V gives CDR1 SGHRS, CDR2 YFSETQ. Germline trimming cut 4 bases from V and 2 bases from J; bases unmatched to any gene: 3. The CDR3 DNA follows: TGCGCCAGCAGCGTAGCGGGGGGTCCCTACGAGCAGTACTTC. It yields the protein CASSVAGGPYEQYF.

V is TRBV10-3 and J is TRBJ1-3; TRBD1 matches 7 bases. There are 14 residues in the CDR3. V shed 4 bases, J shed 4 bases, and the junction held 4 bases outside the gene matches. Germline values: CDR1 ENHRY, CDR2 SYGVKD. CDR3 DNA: TGTGCCATCAGTGGAGGGGGCGAGGGAAACACCATATATTTT. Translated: CAISGGGEGNTIYF.

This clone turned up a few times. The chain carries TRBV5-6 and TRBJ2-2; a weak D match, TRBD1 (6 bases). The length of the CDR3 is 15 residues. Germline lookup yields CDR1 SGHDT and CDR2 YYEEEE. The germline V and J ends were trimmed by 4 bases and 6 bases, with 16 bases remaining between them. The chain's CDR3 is CASSLGAGAAGELFF. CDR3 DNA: TGTGCCAGCAGCCTTGGGGCAGGGGCCGCCGGGGAGCTGTTTTTT.